This T cell receptor (beta chain) was sequenced for a study of OX40 agonist ivuxolimab in advanced cancers. Overall study context: Ivuxolimab, which is an agonistic anti-OX40 (CD134) antibody, was administered to the patients. Study-wide findings and caveats: There was clonal expansion of CD4+ and CD8+ blood T cells by week 6 at 0.1 to 3.0 mg/kg. The mean number of expanded clones was higher in CD8+ T cells than in CD4+.

The CDR3 contains 17 residues. V was shortened by 2 bases and J by 4 bases, with 17 bases between the two germline ends. Germline CDR1 KGHSH, CDR2 LQKENI. The table came from immunoSEQ multiplex PCR; TCRdb's copy has only in-frame clones and leaves some out. The sample consists of about 36,000 clones, more than 60% of them appearing once. Notes on this clone: Its antigen remains unidentified.

V and J are TRBV18 and TRBJ2-2; a weak D match, TRBD2 (7 bases). Sample: CD4+ or CD8+ T cells sorted from blood, taken in a trial of the OX40 agonist ivuxolimab. This receptor was obtained from an adult with an advanced solid tumor such as melanoma, head and neck, liver or kidney cancer. The CDR3: CASSPSPGGGSTGELFF. CDR3 DNA sequence: TGTGCCAGCTCACCATCGCCCGGGGGCGGGAGCACCGGGGAGCTGTTTTTT.